Listed below are T cell receptor beta chains from one sample, sequenced in a study of blood T cell repertoires in COVID-19. Repertoires were generated with immunoSEQ multiplex PCR, while TCRdb's copy carries only in-frame clones and drops some. The sample contains some 200,000 clones, about 88% of which appear only once. Sequencing input: peripheral blood. These receptor sequences come from a man aged 40-49 years with active or convalescent COVID-19. Each CDR3 is given with its conserved first and last residue. Where a row states a size, it is once, few, many or the class of an expanded clone; other rows omit it.

>-|TRBV9|TRBJ1-1
CASSVVTGISEAFF
>-|TRBV19|TRBJ2-2
CASSLRSGTGVTGELFF
>once|TRBV27|TRBJ2-5
CASSIHPGKPGGSFVGQYF
>-|TRBV5-1|TRBJ2-7
CASSPSTLYEQYF
>-|TRBV5-6|TRBJ2-7
CASSLVVRGSLYEQYF
>-|TRBV11-3|TRBJ2-1
CASSLSGPSYNEQFF
>-|TRBV6-1|TRBJ1-1
CASSDYNEAFF
>-|TRBV27|TRBJ1-2
CASSQAGAGGVTYGYTF
>-|TRBV27|TRBJ2-3
CASSLYGSDPFKDTQYF
>once|TRBV11-3|TRBJ2-1
CASSPGTSGSLKYNEQFF
>-|TRBV5-8|TRBJ1-3
CASSLRGYSGNTIYF
>-|TRBV5-6|TRBJ1-6
CASNKPLEKKDSPLHF
>once|TRBV6-5|TRBJ2-7
CASSSRPGTGTYEQYF
>-|TRBV5-4|TRBJ2-1
CASSPRLAGAYNEQFF
>-|TRBV5-6|TRBJ2-7
CASSADRGYEQYF
>-|TRBV3-1/TRBV3-2|TRBJ1-1
CASSQDSWAGVEGTEAFF
>-|TRBV28|TRBJ1-5
CASSFPPAGELSNQPQHF
>-|TRBV10-3|TRBJ1-1
CAISEARVNTEAFF
>-|TRBV9|TRBJ2-7
CASSVDGGLSSYEQYF
>once|TRBV7-2|TRBJ1-2
CASSLGGGLSSSYTF
>-|TRBV19|TRBJ1-3
CASSIDSSSGNTIYF
>few|TRBV19|TRBJ1-6
CASSMTGEDSPLHF
>-|TRBV2|TRBJ1-2
CASSADRDGYTF
>-|TRBV18|TRBJ1-2
CASSPLPGGEGYTF
>-|TRBV2|TRBJ2-3
CASCRDRVPDTQYF
>-|TRBV10-3|TRBJ1-1
CAISKDRLNTEAFF
>-|TRBV19|TRBJ1-3
CASSLQGTRDTIYF
>-|TRBV5-1|TRBJ2-7
CASRRWVAGYEQYF
>-|TRBV6-5|TRBJ2-4
CASSTTGGTKNIQYF
>-|TRBV4-1|TRBJ2-1
CASSQWRASGNEQFF
>few|TRBV6-1|TRBJ1-6
CASSERGPSYNSPLHF
>-|TRBV7-2|TRBJ2-1
CASSLLAGVSYNEQFF
>-|TRBV7-9|TRBJ2-5
CASSFSGLAGETQYF
>once|TRBV9|TRBJ1-2
CASSLGTSGYTF
>few|TRBV30|TRBJ1-5
CAGIPQGIGQPQHF
>-|TRBV12-3/TRBV12-4|TRBJ1-5
CASSGQGSPQHF
>-|TRBV19|TRBJ2-7
CASSVRMGGPTSYEQYF
>-|TRBV2|TRBJ2-7
CASSEMVAGFYEQYF
>-|TRBV18|TRBJ2-7
CASSDRVTEQYF
>-|TRBV9|TRBJ1-4
CASSPPGQGNEKLFF
>-|TRBV11-2|TRBJ1-4
CASSLDLGLREKLFF
>-|TRBV7-2|TRBJ2-3
CASSHQQGVGTDTQYF
>-|TRBV6-6|TRBJ2-7
CASSPAGGAAEQYF
>-|TRBV6-5|TRBJ2-2
CASKKRTVPGELFF
>few|TRBV6-1|TRBJ2-2
CASSEVGTGTVGELFF
>-|TRBV19|TRBJ1-1
CASSRRQGRRNTEAFF
>-|TRBV7-8|TRBJ1-5
CASSRGRSWGEPQHF